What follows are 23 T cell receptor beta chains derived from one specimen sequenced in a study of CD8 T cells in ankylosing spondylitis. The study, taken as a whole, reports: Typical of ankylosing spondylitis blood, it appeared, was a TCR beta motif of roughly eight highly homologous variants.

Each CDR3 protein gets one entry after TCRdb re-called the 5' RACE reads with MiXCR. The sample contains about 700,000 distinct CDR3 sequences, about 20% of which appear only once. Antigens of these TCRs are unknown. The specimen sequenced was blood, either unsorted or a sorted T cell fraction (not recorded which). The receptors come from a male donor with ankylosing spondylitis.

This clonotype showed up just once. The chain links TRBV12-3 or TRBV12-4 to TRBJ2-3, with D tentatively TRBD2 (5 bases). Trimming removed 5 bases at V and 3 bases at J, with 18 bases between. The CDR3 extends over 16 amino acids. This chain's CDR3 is CASSRPADSPTDTQYF. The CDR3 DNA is TGTGCCAGCAGTCGACCTGCGGACTCCCCTACAGATACGCAGTATTTT.

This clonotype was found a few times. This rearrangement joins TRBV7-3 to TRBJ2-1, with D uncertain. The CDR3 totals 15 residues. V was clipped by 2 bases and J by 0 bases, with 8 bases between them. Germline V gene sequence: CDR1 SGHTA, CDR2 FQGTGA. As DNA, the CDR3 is TGTGCCAGCAGCTTATCAGCAGGCTCCTACAATGAGCAGTTCTTC. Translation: CASSLSAGSYNEQFF.

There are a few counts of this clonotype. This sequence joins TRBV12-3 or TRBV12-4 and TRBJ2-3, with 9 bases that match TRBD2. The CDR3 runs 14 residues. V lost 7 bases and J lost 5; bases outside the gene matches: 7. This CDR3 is CASNLAGEGDTQYF. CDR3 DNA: TGTGCCAGCAACTTAGCGGGAGAGGGAGATACGCAGTATTTT.

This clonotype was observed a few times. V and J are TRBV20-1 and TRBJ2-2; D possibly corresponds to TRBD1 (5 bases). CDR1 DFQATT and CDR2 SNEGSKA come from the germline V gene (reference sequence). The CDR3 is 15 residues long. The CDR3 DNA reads TGCAGCGCCTCTCCGACCAGGGTGGACACCGGGGAGCTGTTTTTT. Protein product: CSASPTRVDTGELFF.

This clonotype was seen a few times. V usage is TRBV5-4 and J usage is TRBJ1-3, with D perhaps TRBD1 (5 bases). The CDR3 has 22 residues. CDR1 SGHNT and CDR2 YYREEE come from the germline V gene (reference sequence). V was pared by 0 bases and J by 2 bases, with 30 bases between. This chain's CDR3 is CASSLGWDGTLSNYRTGNTIYF. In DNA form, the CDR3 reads TGTGCCAGCAGCTTGGGATGGGACGGGACCCTTTCAAACTACCGCACTGGAAACACCATATATTTT.

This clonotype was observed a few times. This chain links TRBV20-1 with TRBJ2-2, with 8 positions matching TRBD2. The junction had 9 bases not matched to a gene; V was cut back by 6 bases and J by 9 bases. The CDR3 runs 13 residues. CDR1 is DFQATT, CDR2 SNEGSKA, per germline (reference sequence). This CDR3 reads CSARSGSGRELFF. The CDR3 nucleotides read TGCAGTGCGAGGAGCGGGAGCGGCCGGGAGCTGTTTTTT.

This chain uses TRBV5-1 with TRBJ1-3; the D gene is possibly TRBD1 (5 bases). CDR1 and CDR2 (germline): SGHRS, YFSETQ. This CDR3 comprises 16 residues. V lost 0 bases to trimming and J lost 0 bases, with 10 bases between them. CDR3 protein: CASSLGQKSSGNTIYF. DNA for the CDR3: TGCGCCAGCAGCTTGGGACAGAAGTCCTCTGGAAACACCATATATTTT.

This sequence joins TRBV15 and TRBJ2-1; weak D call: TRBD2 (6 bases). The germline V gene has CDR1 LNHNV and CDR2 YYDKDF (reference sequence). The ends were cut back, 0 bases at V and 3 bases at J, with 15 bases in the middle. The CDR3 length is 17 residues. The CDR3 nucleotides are TGTGCCACCAGCAGAGATGTCGGGACTGATTTCTACAATGAGCAGTTCTTC. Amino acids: CATSRDVGTDFYNEQFF. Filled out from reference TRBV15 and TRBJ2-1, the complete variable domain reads DAMVIQNPRYQVTQFGKPVTLSCSQTLNHNVMYWYQQKSSQAPKLLFHYYDKDFNNEADTPDNFQSRRPNTSFCFLDIRSPGLGDTAMYLCATSRDVGTDFYNEQFFGPGTRLTVL.

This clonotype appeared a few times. The CDR3 loop reads CASSVTPAGTDTQYF. The DNA for the CDR3 is TGTGCCAGCAGCGTAACCCCTGCAGGCACAGATACGCAGTATTTT. V and J are TRBV9 and TRBJ2-3; D unclear. This CDR3 spans 15 amino acids. Germline CDR1 is SGDLS and CDR2 is YYNGEE. Trimming left V 1 base short and J 1 base short, with 10 bases between.

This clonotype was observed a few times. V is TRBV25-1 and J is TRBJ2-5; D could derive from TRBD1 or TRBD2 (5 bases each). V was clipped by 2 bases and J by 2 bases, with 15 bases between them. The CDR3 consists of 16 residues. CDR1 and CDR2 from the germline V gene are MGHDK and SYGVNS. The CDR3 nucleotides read TGTGCCAGCAGTGAAATATCGGGGCCCCGGCAAGAGACCCAGTACTTC. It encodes CASSEISGPRQETQYF.

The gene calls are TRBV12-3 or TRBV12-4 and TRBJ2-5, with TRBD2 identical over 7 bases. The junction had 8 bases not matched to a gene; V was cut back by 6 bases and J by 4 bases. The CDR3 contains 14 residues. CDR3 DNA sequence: TGTGCCAGCAGACCTTGGGAGGGAGGAGAGACCCAGTACTTC. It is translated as CASRPWEGGETQYF.

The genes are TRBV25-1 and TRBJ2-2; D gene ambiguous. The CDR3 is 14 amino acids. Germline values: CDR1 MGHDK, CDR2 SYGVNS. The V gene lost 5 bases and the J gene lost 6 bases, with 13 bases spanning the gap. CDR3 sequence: CASSYGSSAGELFF. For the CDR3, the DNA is TGTGCCAGCAGTTATGGCTCGTCCGCCGGGGAGCTGTTTTTT.

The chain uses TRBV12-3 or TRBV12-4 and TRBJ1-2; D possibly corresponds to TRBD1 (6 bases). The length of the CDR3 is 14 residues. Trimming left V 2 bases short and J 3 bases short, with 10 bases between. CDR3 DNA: TGTGCCAGCAGTTTAAAAGGGGGTTACTATGGCTACACCTTC. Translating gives CASSLKGGYYGYTF.

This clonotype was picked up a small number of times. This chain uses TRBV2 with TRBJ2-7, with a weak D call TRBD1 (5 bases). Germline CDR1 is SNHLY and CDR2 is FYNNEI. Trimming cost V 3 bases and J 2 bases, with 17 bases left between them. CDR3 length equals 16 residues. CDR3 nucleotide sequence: TGTGCCAGCAGTGACGACTTAAGGGGTCTGACCTACGAGCAGTACTTC. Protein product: CASSDDLRGLTYEQYF. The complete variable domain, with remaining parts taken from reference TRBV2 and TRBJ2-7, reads EPEVTQTPSHQVTQMGQEVILRCVPISNHLYFYWYRQILGQKVEFLVSFYNNEISEKSEIFDDQFSVERPDGSNFTLKIRSTKLEDSAMYFCASSDDLRGLTYEQYFGPGTRLTVT.

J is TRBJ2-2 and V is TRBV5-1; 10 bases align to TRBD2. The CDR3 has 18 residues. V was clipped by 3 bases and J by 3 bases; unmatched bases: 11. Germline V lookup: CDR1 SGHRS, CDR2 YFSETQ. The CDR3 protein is CASSYYPGLAGDTGELFF. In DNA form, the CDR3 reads TGCGCCAGCAGCTACTACCCCGGGCTAGCGGGAGACACCGGGGAGCTGTTTTTT.

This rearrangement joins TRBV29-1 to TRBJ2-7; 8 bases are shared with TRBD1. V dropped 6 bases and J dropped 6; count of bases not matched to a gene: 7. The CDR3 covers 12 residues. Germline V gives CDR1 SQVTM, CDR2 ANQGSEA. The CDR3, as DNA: TGCAGCGTCAGGGACAGGCCCGGCGAGCAGTACTTC. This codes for CSVRDRPGEQYF.

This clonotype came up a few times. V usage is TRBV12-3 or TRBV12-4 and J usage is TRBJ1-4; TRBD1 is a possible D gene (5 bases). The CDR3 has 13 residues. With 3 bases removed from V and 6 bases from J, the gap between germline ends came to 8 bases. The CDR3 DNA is TGTGCCAGCAGTTTCTCGGGGGATGAAAAACTGTTTTTT. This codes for CASSFSGDEKLFF.

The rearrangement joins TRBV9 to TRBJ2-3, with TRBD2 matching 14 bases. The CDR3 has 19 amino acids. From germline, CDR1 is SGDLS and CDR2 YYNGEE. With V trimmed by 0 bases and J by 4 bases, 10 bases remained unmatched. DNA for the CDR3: TGTGCCAGCAGCGTAGTGTCTGGAGGACTAGCGGGGGGACCAGATACGCAGTATTTT. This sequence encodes CASSVVSGGLAGGPDTQYF.

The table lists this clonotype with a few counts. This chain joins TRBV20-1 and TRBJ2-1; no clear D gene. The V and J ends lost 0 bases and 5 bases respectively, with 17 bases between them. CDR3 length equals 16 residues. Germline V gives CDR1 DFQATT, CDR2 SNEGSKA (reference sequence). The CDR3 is CSARDYAPPLNNEQFF. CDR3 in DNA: TGCAGTGCTAGAGATTATGCCCCCCCCCTGAACAATGAGCAGTTCTTC.

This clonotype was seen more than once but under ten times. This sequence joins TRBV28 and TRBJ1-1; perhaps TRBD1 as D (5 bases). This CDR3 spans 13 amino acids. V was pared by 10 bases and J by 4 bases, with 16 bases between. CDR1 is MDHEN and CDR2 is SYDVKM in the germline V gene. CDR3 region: CAILGVVGTEAFF. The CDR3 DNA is TGTGCCATCTTGGGGGTAGTTGGCACTGAAGCTTTCTTT.

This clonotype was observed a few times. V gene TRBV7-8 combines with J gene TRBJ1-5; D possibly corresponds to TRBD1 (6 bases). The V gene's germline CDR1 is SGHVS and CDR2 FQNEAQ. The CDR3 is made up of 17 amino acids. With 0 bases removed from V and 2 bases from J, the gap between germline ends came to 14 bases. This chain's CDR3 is CASSLAAGGQGNQPQHF. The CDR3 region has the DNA TGTGCCAGCAGCTTAGCGGCGGGGGGGCAGGGCAATCAGCCCCAGCATTTT.

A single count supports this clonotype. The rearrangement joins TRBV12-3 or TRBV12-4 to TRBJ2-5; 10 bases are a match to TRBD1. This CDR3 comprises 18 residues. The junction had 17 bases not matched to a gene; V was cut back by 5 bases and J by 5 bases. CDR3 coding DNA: TGTGCCAGCAGTACGGGACAGGGGTCTTCAGAGGAGCGGGAGACCCAGTACTTC. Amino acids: CASSTGQGSSEERETQYF.

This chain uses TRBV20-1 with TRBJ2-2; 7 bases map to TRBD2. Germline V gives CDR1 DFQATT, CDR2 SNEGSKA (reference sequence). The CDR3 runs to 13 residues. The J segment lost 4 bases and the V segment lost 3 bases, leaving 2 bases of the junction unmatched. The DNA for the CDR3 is TGCAGTGCTAGGCCGGGGGGCACCGGGGAGCTGTTTTTT. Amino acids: CSARPGGTGELFF.